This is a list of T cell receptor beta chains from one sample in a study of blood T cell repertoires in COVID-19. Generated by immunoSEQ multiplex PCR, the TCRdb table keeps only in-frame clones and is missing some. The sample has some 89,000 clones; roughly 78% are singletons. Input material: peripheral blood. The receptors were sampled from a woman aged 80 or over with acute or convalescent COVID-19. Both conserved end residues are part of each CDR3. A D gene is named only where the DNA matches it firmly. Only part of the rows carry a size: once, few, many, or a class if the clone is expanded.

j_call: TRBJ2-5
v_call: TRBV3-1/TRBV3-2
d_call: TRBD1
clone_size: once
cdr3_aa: CASATGTGAKTQYF
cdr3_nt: TGTGCCAGCGCAACCGGGACAGGGGCGAAAACCCAGTACTTC

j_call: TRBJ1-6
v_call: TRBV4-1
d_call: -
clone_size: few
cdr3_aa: CASSQGSGYNSPLHF
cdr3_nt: TGCGCCAGCAGCCAAGGTTCAGGCTATAATTCACCCCTCCACTTT

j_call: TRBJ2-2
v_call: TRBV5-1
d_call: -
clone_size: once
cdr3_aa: CASSPHRAGSTGELFF
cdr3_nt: TGCGCCAGCAGCCCCCATCGCGCAGGAAGTACCGGGGAGCTGTTTTTT

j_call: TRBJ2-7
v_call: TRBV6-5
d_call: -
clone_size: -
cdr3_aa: CATEPQGIPYEQYF
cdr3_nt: TGTGCCACCGAACCTCAGGGGATCCCCTACGAGCAGTACTTC

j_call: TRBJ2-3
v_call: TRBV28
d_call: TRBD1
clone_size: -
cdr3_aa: CASSTGGRDTQYF
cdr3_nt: TGTGCCAGCAGCACAGGGGGAAGGGATACGCAGTATTTT

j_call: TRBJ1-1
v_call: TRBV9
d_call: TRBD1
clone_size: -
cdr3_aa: CASSVGGGLNTEAFF
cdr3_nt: TGTGCCAGCAGCGTAGGAGGGGGCCTGAACACTGAAGCTTTCTTT

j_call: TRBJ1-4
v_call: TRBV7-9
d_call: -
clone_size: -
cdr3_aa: CASSSGAGEGEKLFF
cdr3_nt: TGTGCCAGCAGCTCCGGGGCAGGGGAGGGTGAAAAACTGTTTTTT

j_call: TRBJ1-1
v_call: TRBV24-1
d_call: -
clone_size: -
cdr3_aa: CATSGGGLNTEAFF
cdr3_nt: TGTGCCACCAGTGGAGGAGGACTGAACACTGAAGCTTTCTTT

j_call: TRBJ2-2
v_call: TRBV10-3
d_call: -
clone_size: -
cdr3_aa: CAIRTETGELFF
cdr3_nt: TGTGCCATTAGGACTGAGACCGGGGAGCTGTTTTTT

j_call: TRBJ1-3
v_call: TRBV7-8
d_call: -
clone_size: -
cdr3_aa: CASSLRGDSGNTIYF
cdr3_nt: TGTGCCAGCAGCTTAAGGGGTGACTCTGGAAACACCATATATTTT

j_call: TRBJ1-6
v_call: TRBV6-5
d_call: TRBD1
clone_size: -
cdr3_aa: CASRGSQGGSPLHF
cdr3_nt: TGTGCCAGCAGGGGGTCCCAGGGGGGATCACCCCTCCACTTT

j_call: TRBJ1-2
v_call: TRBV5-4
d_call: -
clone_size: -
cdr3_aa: CASSLLGDIGGSYTF
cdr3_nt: TGTGCCAGCAGTTTACTTGGGGACATTGGTGGTAGCTACACCTTC

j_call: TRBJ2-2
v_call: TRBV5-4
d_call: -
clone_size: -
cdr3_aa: CASSSPGQNTGELFF
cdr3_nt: TGTGCCAGCAGCTCCCCGGGACAGAACACCGGGGAGCTGTTTTTT

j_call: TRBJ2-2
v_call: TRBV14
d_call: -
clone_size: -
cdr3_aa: CASSPGGQNTGELFF
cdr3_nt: TGTGCCAGCAGCCCCGGCGGACAGAACACCGGGGAGCTGTTTTTT

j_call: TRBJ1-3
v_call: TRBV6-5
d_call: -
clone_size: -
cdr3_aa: CASSEGSGNTIYF
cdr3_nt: TGTGCCAGCAGCGAGGGCTCTGGAAACACCATATATTTT

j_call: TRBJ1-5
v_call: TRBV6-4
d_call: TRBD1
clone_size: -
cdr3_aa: CASSDRVSARDSYNQPQHF
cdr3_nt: TGTGCCAGCAGTGACCGGGTGAGTGCCCGGGACAGTTACAATCAGCCCCAGCATTTT

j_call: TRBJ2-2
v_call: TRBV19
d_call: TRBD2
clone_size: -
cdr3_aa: CASNPSGSLTGELFF
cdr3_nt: TGTGCCAGTAATCCTAGCGGGAGTTTGACCGGGGAGCTGTTTTTT

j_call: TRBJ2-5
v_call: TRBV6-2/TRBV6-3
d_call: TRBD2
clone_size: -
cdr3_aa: CASSPAGAETQYF
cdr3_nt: TGTGCCAGCAGTCCAGCGGGGGCAGAGACCCAGTACTTC

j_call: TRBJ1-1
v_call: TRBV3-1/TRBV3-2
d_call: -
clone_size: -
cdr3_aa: CASSQGWAGLGGEAFF
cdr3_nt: TGTGCCAGCAGCCAAGGTTGGGCAGGGTTGGGTGGTGAAGCTTTCTTT

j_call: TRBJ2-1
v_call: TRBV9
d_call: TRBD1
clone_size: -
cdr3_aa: CASSKGQGGYNEQFF
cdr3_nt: TGTGCCAGCAGCAAAGGACAGGGTGGTTACAATGAGCAGTTCTTC

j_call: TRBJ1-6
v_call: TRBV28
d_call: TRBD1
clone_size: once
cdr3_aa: CASSPRTGGAHRPLHF
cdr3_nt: TGTGCCAGCAGTCCGAGGACAGGGGGCGCCCACAGACCCCTCCACTTT

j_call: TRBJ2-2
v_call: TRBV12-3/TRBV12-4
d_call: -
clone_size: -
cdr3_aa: CASSTSDTGELFF
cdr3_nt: TGTGCCAGCAGCACTAGTGACACCGGGGAGCTGTTTTTT

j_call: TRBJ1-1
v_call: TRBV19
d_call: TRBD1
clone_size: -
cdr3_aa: CASTPDRGSNTEAFF
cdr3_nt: TGTGCCAGTACCCCGGACAGGGGGTCGAACACTGAAGCTTTCTTT

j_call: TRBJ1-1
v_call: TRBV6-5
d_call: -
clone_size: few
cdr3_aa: CASTGPWRDTEAFF
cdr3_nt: TGTGCCAGCACAGGTCCCTGGCGGGACACTGAAGCTTTCTTT

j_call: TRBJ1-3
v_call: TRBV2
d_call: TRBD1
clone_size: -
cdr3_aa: CASSEQPRGLSGNTIYF
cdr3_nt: TGTGCCAGCAGTGAACAGCCCAGGGGGCTCTCTGGAAACACCATATATTTT

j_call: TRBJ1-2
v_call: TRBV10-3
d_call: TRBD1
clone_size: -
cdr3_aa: CAISESVETGVYGYTF
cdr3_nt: TGTGCCATCAGTGAGTCGGTGGAAACAGGGGTCTATGGCTACACCTTC

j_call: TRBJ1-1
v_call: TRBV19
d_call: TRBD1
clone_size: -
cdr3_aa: CASSPQGGPAEAFF
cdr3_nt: TGTGCCAGTAGTCCACAGGGGGGCCCCGCTGAAGCTTTCTTT

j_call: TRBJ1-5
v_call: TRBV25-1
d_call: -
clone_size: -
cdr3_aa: CASSRQPQHF
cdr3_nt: TGTGCCAGTTCCCGGCAGCCCCAGCATTTT

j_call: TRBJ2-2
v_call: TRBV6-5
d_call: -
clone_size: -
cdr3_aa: CASSYRPLDTGELFF
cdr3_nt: TGTGCCAGCAGTTACCGGCCACTAGACACCGGGGAGCTGTTTTTT

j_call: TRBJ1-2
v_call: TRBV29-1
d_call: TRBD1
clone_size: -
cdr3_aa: CSVAQGVNYGYTF
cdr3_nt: TGCAGCGTTGCACAGGGGGTAAACTATGGCTACACCTTC

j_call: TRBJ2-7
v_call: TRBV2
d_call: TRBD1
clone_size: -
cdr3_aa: CASSEWTGPTYEQYF
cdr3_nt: TGTGCCAGCAGTGAGTGGACAGGGCCGACCTACGAGCAGTACTTC

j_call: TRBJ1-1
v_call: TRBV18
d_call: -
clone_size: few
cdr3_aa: CASSPPGQGNTEAFF
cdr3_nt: TGTGCCAGCTCACCACCTGGCCAGGGGAACACTGAAGCTTTCTTT

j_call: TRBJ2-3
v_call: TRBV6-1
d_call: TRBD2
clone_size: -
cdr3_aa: CASSELGGGAASDTQYF
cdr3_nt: TGTGCCAGCAGTGAATTAGGCGGGGGGGCGGCGAGTGATACGCAGTATTTT

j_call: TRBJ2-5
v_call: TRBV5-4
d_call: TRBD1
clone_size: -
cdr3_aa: CASSAMRDRQETQYF
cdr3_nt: TGTGCCAGCAGCGCGATGAGGGACAGACAAGAGACCCAGTACTTC

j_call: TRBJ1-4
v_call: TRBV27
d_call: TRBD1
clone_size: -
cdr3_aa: CASSPRDSNEKLFF
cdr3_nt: TGTGCCAGCAGTCCCAGGGACAGTAATGAAAAACTGTTTTTT

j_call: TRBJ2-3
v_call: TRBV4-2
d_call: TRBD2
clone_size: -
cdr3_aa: CASSRSGTSGTPSTDTQYF
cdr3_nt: TGTGCCAGCAGCCGCTCCGGGACTAGCGGAACCCCTAGCACAGATACGCAGTATTTT

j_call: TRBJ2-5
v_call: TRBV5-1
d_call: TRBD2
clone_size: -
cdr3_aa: CASSLREVSGGETQYF
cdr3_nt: TGCGCCAGCAGCTTGCGCGAAGTTAGCGGGGGAGAGACCCAGTACTTC

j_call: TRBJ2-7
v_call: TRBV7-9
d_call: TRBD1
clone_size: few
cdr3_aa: CASSHPGQSYEQYF
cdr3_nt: TGTGCCAGCAGCCATCCGGGACAGAGCTACGAGCAGTACTTC

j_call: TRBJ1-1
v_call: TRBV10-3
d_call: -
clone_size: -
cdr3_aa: CAISESVVGTEAFF
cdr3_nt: TGTGCCATCAGTGAGTCTGTGGTCGGCACTGAAGCTTTCTTT

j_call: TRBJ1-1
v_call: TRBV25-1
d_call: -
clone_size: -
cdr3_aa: CASSSTGNTEAFF
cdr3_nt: TGTGCCAGCAGCTCGACAGGAAACACTGAAGCTTTCTTT

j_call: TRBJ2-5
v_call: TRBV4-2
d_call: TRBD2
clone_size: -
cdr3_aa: CASSQEPIAGETQYF
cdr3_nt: TGTGCCAGCAGCCAAGAGCCGATAGCGGGAGAGACCCAGTACTTC

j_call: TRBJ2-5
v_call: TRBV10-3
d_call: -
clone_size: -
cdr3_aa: CAISQNAGQETQYF
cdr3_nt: TGTGCCATCAGTCAGAACGCGGGGCAAGAGACCCAGTACTTC

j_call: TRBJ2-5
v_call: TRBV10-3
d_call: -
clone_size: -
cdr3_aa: CAISHGLERGETQYF
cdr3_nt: TGTGCCATCTCCCATGGGCTCGAGCGCGGGGAGACCCAGTACTTC

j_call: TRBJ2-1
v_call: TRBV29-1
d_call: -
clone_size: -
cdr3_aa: CSVYGGLYNEQFF
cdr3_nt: TGCAGCGTTTACGGGGGACTCTACAATGAGCAGTTCTTC

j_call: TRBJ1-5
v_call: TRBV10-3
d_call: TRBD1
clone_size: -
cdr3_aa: CAISAQGGNQPQHF
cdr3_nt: TGTGCCATCAGTGCCCAGGGGGGCAATCAGCCCCAGCATTTT

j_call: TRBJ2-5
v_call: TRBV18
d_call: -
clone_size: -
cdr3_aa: CASSPRLQETQYF
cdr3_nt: TGTGCCAGCTCACCTCGACTCCAAGAGACCCAGTACTTC

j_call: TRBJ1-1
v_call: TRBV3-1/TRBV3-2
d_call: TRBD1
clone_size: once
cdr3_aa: CASSQETGRTEAFF
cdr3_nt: TGTGCCAGCAGCCAAGAGACAGGGAGGACTGAAGCTTTCTTT

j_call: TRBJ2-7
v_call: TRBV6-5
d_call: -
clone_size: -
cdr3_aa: CASDRFSYEQYF
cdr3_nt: TGTGCCAGCGACAGGTTTTCCTACGAGCAGTACTTC

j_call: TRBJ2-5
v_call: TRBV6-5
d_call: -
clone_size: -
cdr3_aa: CASRPLQGRETQYF
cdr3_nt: TGTGCCAGCAGGCCTTTACAGGGACGGGAGACCCAGTACTTC